The 5 T cell receptor beta chains below come from one sample, sequenced in a study of cytomegalovirus exposure and HLA in healthy donors. Produced via immunoSEQ multiplex PCR; TCRdb's table is partial and in-frame only. This table holds 200,000 to 300,000 clones, around 87% found once. Sequencing was performed on PBMCs. These receptors all stem from a man between 18 and 35 years old in good health and CMV-seronegative.

The chain couples TRBV7-9 to TRBJ1-5; D is unresolved. The CDR3 is 14 residues long. Trimming took off 1 base at V and 5 bases at J, with 9 bases between the two ends. Germline loops: CDR1 SEHNR, CDR2 FQNEAQ (reference sequence). DNA for the CDR3: TGTGCCAGCAGCTTAGTCCCCGGTGATCAGCCCCAGCATTTT. Translation: CASSLVPGDQPQHF.

This clone was recorded only once. V is TRBV19 and J is TRBJ1-3; perhaps TRBD1 as D (5 bases). V was shortened by 4 bases and J by 1 base, with 14 bases between the two germline ends. Germline values: CDR1 LNHDA, CDR2 SQIVND (reference sequence). The CDR3 has 16 amino acids. The chain's CDR3 is CASSNAKGPSGNTIYF. The DNA for the CDR3 is TGTGCCAGTAGTAATGCGAAGGGGCCTTCTGGAAACACCATATATTTT.

V and J are TRBV4-1 and TRBJ2-3; D call uncertain. Germline CDR1 is MGHRA and CDR2 is YSYEKL. The CDR3 is made up of 14 amino acids. Trimming left V 0 bases short and J 4 bases short, with 8 bases between. Written as DNA, the CDR3 is TGCGCCAGCAGCCAAGAGCGGTTGGCAGATACGCAGTATTTT. Encoded protein: CASSQERLADTQYF.

This sequence joins TRBV10-2 and TRBJ2-2; TRBD1 agrees at 7 bases. The CDR3 contains 16 residues. V lost 8 bases and J lost 0; bases outside the gene matches: 9. Germline CDR1 WSHSY, CDR2 SAAADI. DNA for the CDR3: TGCGCCAGCGGCGGGTCGACAGGGACGAACACCGGGGAGCTGTTTTTT. Translation: CASGGSTGTNTGELFF.

The rearrangement uses TRBV18 and TRBJ1-1; D is unclear. The germline CDR1 and CDR2 sequences are KGHSH and LQKENI. The CDR3 spans 15 residues. With 4 bases removed from V and 0 bases from J, the gap between germline ends came to 12 bases. The CDR3 DNA follows: TGTGCCAGCTCACAACCGGCGGCGATGAACACTGAAGCTTTCTTT. This codes for CASSQPAAMNTEAFF.